The 23 T cell receptor beta chains below all came from one sample that was sequenced in a study of T cell responses to AZD1222 COVID-19 vaccine. Sequenced by immunoSEQ multiplex PCR; TCRdb stores in-frame clones only, minus some. The table shows 92,000 or so clones, with roughly 87% occurring only once. The material sequenced was peripheral blood, taken on day 0 of AZD1222 vaccination. These receptors were collected from an adult in good health.

The V call is TRBV24-1, the J call TRBJ1-2; the match to TRBD1 covers 9 bases. The germline V gene encodes CDR1 KGHDR and CDR2 SFDVKD. V lost 2 bases, J lost 8 bases, and 14 bases stayed unmatched. CDR3 length: 17 residues. Here the CDR3 reads CATSDYPDWTGAAGYTF. In nucleotides, the CDR3 is TGTGCCACCAGTGATTACCCCGACTGGACAGGGGCCGCCGGCTACACCTTC.

V gene TRBV28 combines with J gene TRBJ2-2; perhaps TRBD1 as D (7 bases). With 7 bases removed from V and 3 bases from J, the gap between germline ends came to 12 bases. This CDR3 has 14 amino acids. The germline gives CDR1 MDHEN, CDR2 SYDVKM. The CDR3 coding sequence is TGTGCCAGCATTTCAGGGGGGTACACCGGGGAGCTGTTTTTT. Translating gives CASISGGYTGELFF.

The chain carries TRBV12-3 or TRBV12-4 and TRBJ1-1, with a possible D match to TRBD1 (5 bases). CDR3 length: 12 residues. V was trimmed by 4 bases and J by 3 bases, leaving 6 bases between them. The DNA of the CDR3 is TGTGCCAGCAGTTGGGGGGACACTGAAGCTTTCTTT. As protein: CASSWGDTEAFF.

The chain recombines TRBV5-1 with TRBJ1-3; D ambiguous. V lost 2 bases, J lost 0 bases, and 12 bases lay in between. The CDR3 loop spans 16 amino acids. Germline V CDR1 and CDR2: SGHRS, YFSETQ. CDR3 amino acids: CASSLNPGSSGNTIYF. The CDR3 DNA sequence: TGCGCCAGCAGCTTAAACCCAGGCTCCTCTGGAAACACCATATATTTT.

CDR3 residues: CAWSMRGEQPQHF. As DNA, the CDR3 is TGTGCCTGGAGTATGAGGGGGGAGCAGCCCCAGCATTTT. The V call is TRBV30, the J call TRBJ1-5, with D perhaps matching TRBD1 (6 bases). Germline CDR1 GTSNPN, CDR2 SVGIG (reference sequence). The CDR3 extends over 13 amino acids. V was cut by 2 bases and J by 7 bases, with 12 bases left in between.

The V and J genes are TRBV7-9 and TRBJ1-1, with unresolved D. CDR1 is SEHNR, CDR2 FQNEAQ, per germline (reference sequence). Deletions cut 1 base from V and 6 bases from J, with 12 bases between. The CDR3 is 14 amino acids. The CDR3, as DNA: TGTGCCAGCAGCTTAGATGGCGTAGACCCTGAAGCTTTCTTT. Amino acids: CASSLDGVDPEAFF.

The rearrangement links TRBV5-1 to TRBJ1-1; no definite D call. The CDR3 extends over 14 amino acids. The V gene's germline CDR1 is SGHRS and CDR2 YFSETQ. Trimming removed 1 base from V and 3 bases from J, with 10 bases in between. CDR3 sequence reads: CASSLNLWDTEAFF. The CDR3, as DNA: TGCGCCAGCAGCTTGAATCTGTGGGACACTGAAGCTTTCTTT.

V usage is TRBV6-5 and J usage is TRBJ2-7, with 8 positions matching TRBD1. V lost 3 bases, J lost 1 base, and 5 bases stayed unmatched. This CDR3 has 15 amino acids. CDR1 and CDR2 from the germline V gene are MNHEY and SVGAGI. CDR3 nucleotide sequence: TGTGCCAGCAGTTATGCCGGGACAGGTTCCTACGAGCAGTACTTC. Translating gives CASSYAGTGSYEQYF.

The gene calls are TRBV30 and TRBJ1-5; 10 nucleotides line up with TRBD1. The CDR3 runs 12 residues. Germline V gives CDR1 GTSNPN, CDR2 SVGIG (reference sequence). J was trimmed by 7 bases and V by 5 bases; bases with no gene match: 2. In DNA form, the CDR3 reads TGTGCCTGGGGGACAGGGGCCCAGCCCCAGCATTTT. It specifies CAWGTGAQPQHF. The full variable domain, rest sourced from reference TRBV30 and TRBJ1-5, is SQTIHQWPATLVQPVGSPLSLECTVEGTSNPNLYWYRQAAGRGLQLLFYSVGIGQISSEVPQNLSASRPQDRQFILSSKKLLLSDSGFYLCAWGTGAQPQHFGDGTRLSIL.

This clone has just a few counts. The chain joins TRBV6-2 or TRBV6-3 to TRBJ2-7; TRBD1 agrees at 10 bases. The CDR3 has 16 amino acids. V lost 6 bases, J lost 3 bases, and 11 bases stayed unmatched. The germline CDR1 and CDR2 sequences are MNHEY and SVGEGT. CDR3: CASSPRAGQGIYEQYF. The CDR3 DNA is TGTGCCAGCAGCCCTAGAGCGGGACAGGGGATCTACGAGCAGTACTTC.

The table lists this clone with a count of one. V is TRBV7-2 and J is TRBJ1-4; unclear D gene. Per germline, CDR1 SGHTA and CDR2 FQGNSA. There are 16 residues in the CDR3. Deletions cut 5 bases from V and 3 bases from J, with 16 bases between. This chain's CDR3 is CASSPTKGRANEKLFF. The CDR3 DNA reads as TGTGCCAGCAGCCCAACCAAGGGTAGGGCTAATGAAAAACTGTTTTTT. The entire variable domain, with the rest obtained from reference TRBV7-2 and TRBJ1-4, is as follows: GAGVSQSPSNKVTEKGKDVELRCDPISGHTALYWYRQSLGQGLEFLIYFQGNSAPDKSGLPSDRFSAERTGGSVSTLTIQRTQQEDSAVYLCASSPTKGRANEKLFFGSGTQLSVL.

The chain uses TRBV5-1 and TRBJ2-7; D is possibly TRBD1 or TRBD2 (6 bases each). There are 13 residues in the CDR3. V gave up 4 bases and J gave up 2 bases, with 10 bases separating them. The germline gives CDR1 SGHRS, CDR2 YFSETQ. Here the CDR3 reads CASSHRGAYEQYF. The CDR3 nucleotides are TGCGCCAGCAGCCATAGGGGGGCCTACGAGCAGTACTTC.

This clone showed up just once. The chain employs TRBV5-1 and TRBJ1-1, with D perhaps TRBD1 (5 bases). The V gene lost 7 bases and the J gene lost 4 bases, with 14 bases spanning the gap. CDR1 and CDR2 (germline): SGHRS, YFSETQ. This CDR3 spans 13 amino acids. The chain's CDR3 is CASLAGWGTEAFF. The CDR3 nucleotides are TGCGCCAGCTTGGCAGGGTGGGGCACTGAAGCTTTCTTT.

The chain uses TRBV28 and TRBJ1-5; 7 nucleotides line up with TRBD1. Germline V CDR1 and CDR2: MDHEN, SYDVKM. Trimming cost V 4 bases and J 2 bases; bases outside gene matches: 5. This CDR3 is 15 amino acids long. CDR3 nucleotides: TGTGCCAGCAGTTCCAGGGGGGGTGGCAATCAGCCCCAGCATTTT. As protein: CASSSRGGGNQPQHF.

This chain links TRBV27 with TRBJ1-1, with unresolved D. The ends were cut back, 3 bases at V and 4 bases at J, with 9 bases in the middle. The germline V gene encodes CDR1 MNHEY and CDR2 SMNVEV (reference sequence). The CDR3 covers 13 residues. The CDR3 DNA reads as TGTGCCAGCAGTTTTCTGACGGGCACTGAAGCTTTCTTT. Protein product: CASSFLTGTEAFF.

The V gene is TRBV11-2, the J gene TRBJ1-1; D remains ambiguous. The germline V gene encodes CDR1 SGHAT and CDR2 FQNNGV. This CDR3 spans 14 amino acids. V lost 4 bases, J lost 6 bases, and 15 bases lay in between. CDR3 loop: CASSSRRLEPEAFF. In nucleotides, the CDR3 is TGTGCCAGCAGCTCTAGGAGGTTGGAGCCTGAAGCTTTCTTT. Looking up the rest from reference TRBV11-2 and TRBJ1-1 gives the full variable domain: EAGVAQSPRYKIIEKRQSVAFWCNPISGHATLYWYQQILGQGPKLLIQFQNNGVVDDSQLPKDRFSAERLKGVDSTLKIQPAKLEDSAVYLCASSSRRLEPEAFFGQGTRLTVV.

The rearrangement links TRBV5-1 to TRBJ2-2, with 12 bases aligning to TRBD2. The junction had 9 bases not matched to a gene; V was cut back by 4 bases and J by 5 bases. Germline assignment: CDR1 SGHRS and CDR2 YFSETQ. The CDR3 runs 17 residues. The CDR3, as DNA: TGCGCCAGCAGCCCGGGCCTAGCGGGGGGGCGAACCGGGGAGCTGTTTTTT. It is translated as CASSPGLAGGRTGELFF.

The chain joins TRBV7-9 to TRBJ2-7; D is perhaps TRBD2 (6 bases). The CDR3 is 13 amino acids. Germline CDR1 is SEHNR and CDR2 is FQNEAQ (reference sequence). The V and J ends lost 4 bases and 3 bases respectively, with 10 bases between them. CDR3 DNA sequence: TGTGCCAGCAGCTCCCGGGGGAACTACGAGCAGTACTTC. Translation gives CASSSRGNYEQYF.

The rearrangement links TRBV10-1 to TRBJ1-2; tentatively, D is TRBD1 (6 bases). Germline V lookup: CDR1 WNHNN, CDR2 SYGVQD (reference sequence). The CDR3 sequence is 14 residues long. Trimming removed 7 bases at V and 8 bases at J, with 20 bases between. The CDR3 sequence is CASTRGRGGLGYTF. The DNA for the CDR3 is TGCGCCAGCACCCGAGGGAGGGGGGGCCTCGGCTACACCTTC.

This clone was counted only a few times. The chain is built from TRBV28 and TRBJ1-2; 8 bases line up with TRBD1. V was pared by 8 bases and J by 4 bases, with 9 bases of the junction left unmatched. Germline-derived CDR1 and CDR2 are MDHEN and SYDVKM. The CDR3 sequence is 14 residues long. CDR3 in DNA: TGTGCCAGCGACCAAGACAGGGGAAGCTATGGCTACACCTTC. It is translated as CASDQDRGSYGYTF.

The V gene is TRBV5-6, the J gene TRBJ2-7; D is possibly TRBD1 (6 bases). The CDR3 covers 15 residues. The V gene lost 1 base and the J gene lost 4 bases, with 15 bases spanning the gap. CDR1 and CDR2 from the germline V gene are SGHDT and YYEEEE. The chain's CDR3 is CASSLSQGMRYEQYF. CDR3 nucleotides: TGTGCCAGCAGCTTGTCCCAGGGGATGAGATACGAGCAGTACTTC.

In DNA form, the CDR3 reads TGTGCCAGCAGTATCAGGATCCGAGAGACCCAGTACTTC. The encoded protein is CASSIRIRETQYF. The V and J genes are TRBV12-3 or TRBV12-4 and TRBJ2-5; D uncertain. The CDR3 covers 13 residues. Trimming took off 5 bases at V and 4 bases at J, with 11 bases between the two ends.

DNA for the CDR3: TGTGCCAGCAGCTTGCAAGTTCCTAATTCACCCCTCCACTTT. Its translation: CASSLQVPNSPLHF. The chain recombines TRBV5-4 with TRBJ1-6; no firm D call. The CDR3 covers 14 residues. Germline V gene data show CDR1 as SGHNT and CDR2 as YYREEE (reference sequence). V was clipped by 1 base and J by 6 bases, with 8 bases between them.